The 18 T cell receptor beta chains listed next were all sequenced from one sample in a study of Ad26.COV2.S vaccination and SARS-CoV-2 variants. Sequencing used immunoSEQ multiplex PCR; TCRdb keeps in-frame clones, though not all of them. The data hold around 350,000 clones, with about 91% observed a single time. The source material was peripheral blood, sampled after recovery from COVID-19. The receptors derive from a human donor who had recovered from COVID-19.

The genes are TRBV6-4 and TRBJ1-6; possibly TRBD1 for D (5 bases). In germline, CDR1 is MRHNA, CDR2 SNTAGT. Trimming took off 2 bases at V and 7 bases at J, with 9 bases between the two ends. This CDR3 has 14 amino acids. This CDR3 reads CASSDGGWNSPLHF. For the CDR3, the DNA is TGTGCCAGCAGTGACGGGGGGTGGAATTCACCCCTCCACTTT.

The V and J genes are TRBV5-6 and TRBJ1-2; D uncertain. V lost 4 bases to trimming and J lost 8 bases, with 18 bases between them. CDR1 is SGHDT, CDR2 YYEEEE, per germline. The CDR3 runs to 14 residues. CDR3 protein: CASSRPNGLGGYTF. The DNA for the CDR3 is TGTGCCAGCAGCCGCCCAAATGGGCTAGGAGGCTACACCTTC.

This clone has a single count. V usage is TRBV5-8 and J usage is TRBJ1-5, with unresolved D. V gave up 4 bases and J gave up 5 bases, with 7 bases separating them. Germline values: CDR1 SGHTS, CDR2 YDEGEE. This CDR3 has 12 amino acids. CDR3 protein: CASSHGYQPQHF. The CDR3 DNA reads TGTGCCAGCAGCCACGGATATCAGCCCCAGCATTTT. The variable domain in full, completed from reference TRBV5-8 and TRBJ1-5, reads EAGVTQSPTHLIKTRGQQATLRCSPISGHTSVYWYQQALGLGLQFLLWYDEGEERNRGNFPPRFSGRQFPNYSSELNVNALELEDSALYLCASSHGYQPQHFGDGTRLSIL.

This chain joins TRBV29-1 and TRBJ2-3; D tentatively fits TRBD1 or TRBD2 (6 bases each). V dropped 4 bases and J dropped 6 bases, with 17 bases sitting between them. This CDR3 spans 14 amino acids. The germline V gene has CDR1 SQVTM and CDR2 ANQGSEA. CDR3 sequence reads: CSVVSGAARDTQYF. Here the CDR3 DNA reads TGCAGCGTTGTTTCGGGGGCGGCGCGGGATACGCAGTATTTT.

CDR3 nucleotides: TGCGCCAGCAGCCAGGAGGGGAGGGATACGCAGTATTTT. Translated, it gives CASSQEGRDTQYF. The chain carries TRBV4-1 and TRBJ2-3; D perhaps matches TRBD2 (6 bases). V was shortened by 3 bases and J by 6 bases, with 10 bases between the two germline ends. The CDR3 contains 13 residues. CDR1 is MGHRA, CDR2 YSYEKL, per germline.

The chain combines TRBV29-1 with TRBJ2-3, with D perhaps TRBD2 (6 bases). The CDR3 is made up of 14 amino acids. Germline-derived CDR1 and CDR2 are SQVTM and ANQGSEA. The V end was cut by 7 bases, the J end by 7 bases, with 21 bases between. The CDR3 sequence is CSGSPGLEGNTQYF. The DNA of the CDR3 is TGCAGCGGATCACCGGGACTCGAGGGGAATACGCAGTATTTT.

This clone is a singleton in its sample. The CDR3 sequence: CASSIQGRPSGANVLTF. CDR3 coding DNA: TGTGCCAGTAGTATTCAGGGTCGGCCTTCTGGGGCCAACGTCCTGACTTTC. The rearrangement links TRBV19 to TRBJ2-6, with a weak D call TRBD1 (5 bases). With 3 bases removed from V and 1 base from J, the gap between germline ends came to 13 bases. The CDR3 runs 17 residues. Looked up from germline, CDR1 is LNHDA and CDR2 is SQIVND (reference sequence).

For the CDR3, the DNA is TGTGCCAGCACCTCCCCGGCCCCGCGGGAGACCCAGTACTTC. This codes for CASTSPAPRETQYF. V is TRBV5-8 and J is TRBJ2-5; D call uncertain. From germline, CDR1 is SGHTS and CDR2 YDEGEE. This CDR3 is 14 amino acids long. The V end was cut by 6 bases, the J end by 5 bases, with 17 bases between.

This chain's CDR3 is CASSSPGRGNTIYF. The CDR3 nucleotides read TGTGCCAGCAGTTCACCAGGTCGTGGAAACACCATATATTTT. The chain couples TRBV28 to TRBJ1-3; D is unclear. V was clipped by 4 bases and J by 3 bases, with 10 bases between them. CDR3 length equals 14 residues. CDR1 is MDHEN, CDR2 SYDVKM, per germline.

This chain uses TRBV5-4 with TRBJ2-7; D call uncertain. Deletions cut 4 bases from V and 7 bases from J, with 9 bases between. The CDR3 consists of 11 residues. Per germline, CDR1 SGHNT and CDR2 YYREEE (reference sequence). The CDR3 DNA follows: TGTGCCAGCAGCCAGAAAGGGGAGCAGTACTTC. It is translated as CASSQKGEQYF.

This chain links TRBV12-5 with TRBJ2-1; maybe TRBD1 (6 bases). The CDR3 loop spans 14 amino acids. CDR1 and CDR2 from the germline V gene are LGHNT and FRNRAP. The germline V and J ends were trimmed by 6 bases and 0 bases, with 9 bases remaining between them. CDR3: CASGGQSSYNEQFF. The CDR3 DNA is TGTGCTAGTGGCGGACAGAGCTCCTACAATGAGCAGTTCTTC.

The genes are TRBV9 and TRBJ1-2, with TRBD1 matching 8 bases. The V and J ends lost 4 bases and 4 bases, in that order; junction bases with no gene match: 12. Germline lookup yields CDR1 SGDLS and CDR2 YYNGEE. The CDR3 runs 16 residues. CDR3 in DNA: TGTGCCAGCAGCCTACGTCCCACAGGGGGTGTCTATGGCTACACCTTC. Amino acid sequence: CASSLRPTGGVYGYTF.

The gene calls are TRBV6-5 and TRBJ2-2; unclear D gene. The germline V gene has CDR1 MNHEY and CDR2 SVGAGI. Trimming left V 2 bases short and J 2 bases short, with 6 bases between. This CDR3 spans 14 amino acids. CDR3 region: CASSYNTNTGELFF. The DNA for the CDR3 is TGTGCCAGCAGTTACAACACAAACACCGGGGAGCTGTTTTTT.

This chain links TRBV5-8 with TRBJ1-3; a weak D match, TRBD1 (5 bases). The CDR3 sequence is 12 residues long. V was shortened by 10 bases and J by 0 bases, with 8 bases between the two germline ends. The germline CDR1 and CDR2 sequences are SGHTS and YDEGEE. In nucleotides, the CDR3 is TGTGCCGACAGTACCTCTGGAAACACCATATATTTT. This gives the protein CADSTSGNTIYF. The full variable domain, with the rest looked up from reference TRBV5-8 and TRBJ1-3, is EAGVTQSPTHLIKTRGQQATLRCSPISGHTSVYWYQQALGLGLQFLLWYDEGEERNRGNFPPRFSGRQFPNYSSELNVNALELEDSALYLCADSTSGNTIYFGEGSWLTVV.

This chain uses TRBV27 with TRBJ2-1, with 8 bases lining up with TRBD2. J was trimmed by 7 bases and V by 3 bases; bases with no gene match: 5. The CDR3 covers 14 residues. CDR1 and CDR2 (germline): MNHEY, SMNVEV (reference sequence). CDR3: CASSLERGLNEQFF. The CDR3 region has the DNA TGTGCCAGCAGTTTGGAGCGGGGGCTAAATGAGCAGTTCTTC.

This chain links TRBV6-4 with TRBJ1-2, with D unclear. V shed 9 bases and J shed 5 bases, with 10 bases lying between them. There are 11 residues in the CDR3. Germline CDR1 MRHNA, CDR2 SNTAGT. The CDR3, as DNA: TGTGCCAGTAGGTCCGCTTATGGCTACACCTTC. Its protein product is CASRSAYGYTF.

The chain employs TRBV6-2 or TRBV6-3 and TRBJ2-5, with D possibly TRBD1 on 5 matching bases. Trimming took off 5 bases at V and 4 bases at J, with 14 bases between the two ends. The germline gives CDR1 MNHEY, CDR2 SVGEGT. This CDR3 spans 14 amino acids. CDR3 DNA sequence: TGTGCCAGCAGTATGGGGCTAGGTGGAGAGACCCAGTACTTC. Amino acids: CASSMGLGGETQYF.

The rearrangement uses TRBV28 and TRBJ1-1; 8 bases line up with TRBD1. This CDR3 has 14 residues. Germline V gene data show CDR1 as MDHEN and CDR2 as SYDVKM. The V gene end was trimmed by 5 bases and the J gene end by 8 bases; junction bases not matched to a gene: 10. The CDR3 DNA sequence: TGTGCCAGCAGTGTAGACATCGACAGGGGAGAAGCTTTCTTT. Translated: CASSVDIDRGEAFF.